The 21 T cell receptor beta chains given below trace back to one sample, sequenced in a study of blood T cell repertoires in COVID-19. Assay used: immunoSEQ multiplex PCR; TCRdb lists only in-frame clones, some missing. The repertoire holds about 74,000 clones, with approximately 91% as singletons. Specimen: peripheral blood. The source of these receptors is a man in his 70s with active or convalescent COVID-19.

The chain joins TRBV7-9 to TRBJ2-5; D is perhaps TRBD1 (5 bases). The CDR3 runs to 12 residues. V was trimmed by 7 bases and J by 1 base, leaving 7 bases between them. From germline, CDR1 is SEHNR and CDR2 FQNEAQ (reference sequence). The CDR3 is CASNTGQETQYF. The CDR3 region has the DNA TGTGCCAGCAACACAGGCCAAGAGACCCAGTACTTC.

In its sample, this clone was seen a few times. J is TRBJ2-7 and V is TRBV3-1 (or the pseudogene TRBV3-2); the D gene is possibly TRBD2 (5 bases). The CDR3 runs 15 residues. The V end lost 4 bases, the J end lost 2 bases, and 15 bases lay between the germline ends. Germline V gene lookup returns CDR1 LGHDT and CDR2 YNNKEL (reference sequence). The DNA of the CDR3 is TGTGCCAGCAGCCTCAGAGGGATCAAGGCCTACGAGCAGTACTTC. This sequence encodes CASSLRGIKAYEQYF.

This CDR3 is CASRERTGEGYGYTF. The CDR3 nucleotides are TGTGCCAGCAGGGAAAGGACAGGGGAGGGCTATGGCTACACCTTC. The genes are TRBV2 and TRBJ1-2, with 9 bases lining up with TRBD1. The ends lost 6 bases at V and 4 bases at J; junction bases unmatched: 9. This CDR3 spans 15 amino acids. Germline V gene sequence: CDR1 SNHLY, CDR2 FYNNEI.

V gene TRBV2 combines with J gene TRBJ2-2; 7 bases match TRBD1. Germline assignment: CDR1 SNHLY and CDR2 FYNNEI. The junction had 13 bases not matched to a gene; V was cut back by 8 bases and J by 4 bases. The CDR3 sequence is 16 residues long. This CDR3 reads CASCRETGSVTGELFF. The CDR3 nucleotides read TGTGCCAGCTGCCGTGAGACAGGGTCGGTCACCGGGGAGCTGTTTTTT.

The genes are TRBV5-6 and TRBJ2-3; 8 nucleotides agree with TRBD1. With V trimmed by 2 bases and J by 3 bases, 17 bases remained unmatched. CDR1 SGHDT and CDR2 YYEEEE come from the germline V gene. The CDR3 loop spans 19 amino acids. The CDR3 bases are TGTGCCAGCAGCTTAAAGGGGCCACGGGACAGGTCTATAACAGATACGCAGTATTTT. Encoded protein: CASSLKGPRDRSITDTQYF.

V usage is TRBV29-1 and J usage is TRBJ1-2; D is uncertain. CDR1 SQVTM and CDR2 ANQGSEA come from the germline V gene. With 3 bases removed from V and 8 bases from J, the gap between germline ends came to 10 bases. The CDR3 spans 11 residues. CDR3 sequence: CSVEASSGYTF. Here the CDR3 DNA reads TGCAGCGTTGAGGCCAGTTCCGGCTACACCTTC.

This clone has just a few counts. The chain recombines TRBV19 with TRBJ1-1; 8 bases map to TRBD1. The V gene end was trimmed by 11 bases and the J gene end by 1 base; junction bases not matched to a gene: 6. The germline V gene encodes CDR1 LNHDA and CDR2 SQIVND (reference sequence). CDR3 length: 13 amino acids. This chain's CDR3 is CASWGQANTEAFF. The CDR3, as DNA: TGTGCCTCATGGGGACAGGCGAACACTGAAGCTTTCTTT.

The J gene is TRBJ2-1, the V gene TRBV10-1; D is uncertain. Trimming left V 5 bases short and J 4 bases short, with 15 bases between. CDR1 WNHNN and CDR2 SYGVQD come from the germline V gene (reference sequence). This CDR3 spans 15 amino acids. For the CDR3, the DNA is TGCGCCAGCAGTAGCTCTCCACCCCCATACAATGAGCAGTTCTTC. Translated: CASSSSPPPYNEQFF.

The V call is TRBV6-2 or TRBV6-3, the J call TRBJ2-2; D is ambiguous. This CDR3 is 13 amino acids long. CDR1 and CDR2 from the germline V gene are MNHEY and SVGEGT. The V and J ends lost 4 bases and 5 bases respectively, with 8 bases between them. The CDR3 DNA sequence: TGTGCCAGCAGTTCCAGCGTGACCGGGGAGCTGTTTTTT. Translated, it gives CASSSSVTGELFF.

The V call is TRBV29-1, the J call TRBJ2-1; 10 bases fit TRBD2. This CDR3 is 15 amino acids long. In germline, CDR1 is SQVTM, CDR2 ANQGSEA. V was pared by 1 base and J by 5 bases, with 5 bases of the junction left unmatched. The CDR3 loop is CSVEAAGGVDNEQFF. The CDR3 coding sequence is TGCAGCGTTGAAGCAGCGGGGGGGGTCGACAATGAGCAGTTCTTC.

This clone has only one observation. The chain uses TRBV18 and TRBJ2-7; 8 nucleotides agree with TRBD1. CDR1 is KGHSH and CDR2 is LQKENI in the germline V gene. The CDR3 consists of 14 residues. V lost 4 bases and J lost 7; bases outside the gene matches: 9. The CDR3 bases are TGTGCCAGCTCACTAACCCAGGGGGCGGGAGAGCAGTACTTC. Its protein is CASSLTQGAGEQYF. The variable domain in full, completed from reference TRBV18 and TRBJ2-7, reads NAGVMQNPRHLVRRRGQEARLRCSPMKGHSHVYWYRQLPEEGLKFMVYLQKENIIDESGMPKERFSAEFPKEGPSILRIQQVVRGDSAAYFCASSLTQGAGEQYFGPGTRLTVT.

The V call is TRBV7-8, the J call TRBJ2-6; TRBD2 matches at 8 bases. Trimming cost V 1 base and J 0 bases; bases outside gene matches: 2. This CDR3 spans 17 amino acids. CDR1 SGHVS and CDR2 FQNEAQ come from the germline V gene. The CDR3 loop reads CASSLVAGPSGANVLTF. In nucleotides, the CDR3 is TGTGCCAGCAGCTTAGTAGCGGGGCCCTCTGGGGCCAACGTCCTGACTTTC.

The gene calls are TRBV7-9 and TRBJ1-3, with D uncertain. The V gene lost 5 bases and the J gene lost 4 bases, with 12 bases spanning the gap. The CDR3 runs to 14 residues. In germline, CDR1 is SEHNR, CDR2 FQNEAQ (reference sequence). CDR3 loop: CASSADAAGNTIYF. For the CDR3, the DNA is TGTGCCAGCAGCGCCGACGCGGCGGGAAACACCATATATTTT. The full variable domain, rest sourced from reference TRBV7-9 and TRBJ1-3, is DTGVSQNPRHKITKRGQNVTFRCDPISEHNRLYWYRQTLGQGPEFLTYFQNEAQLEKSRLLSDRFSAERPKGSFSTLEIQRTEQGDSAMYLCASSADAAGNTIYFGEGSWLTVV.

This chain uses TRBV3-1 (or the pseudogene TRBV3-2) with TRBJ1-3; 8 bases are a match to TRBD1. Trimming cost V 4 bases and J 4 bases; bases outside gene matches: 12. Germline assignment: CDR1 LGHDT and CDR2 YNNKEL (reference sequence). This CDR3 is 17 amino acids long. CDR3 region: CASSRTLTGVAGNTIYF. The CDR3 bases are TGTGCCAGCAGCCGAACTCTGACAGGGGTCGCCGGAAACACCATATATTTT.

This chain links TRBV29-1 with TRBJ2-1; 8 bases line up with TRBD2. This CDR3 is 15 amino acids long. The V gene end was trimmed by 4 bases and the J gene end by 6 bases; junction bases not matched to a gene: 11. Per germline, CDR1 SQVTM and CDR2 ANQGSEA. The CDR3 region is CSVGLRGTSLNEQFF. The CDR3 nucleotides are TGCAGCGTTGGCCTCAGAGGGACTAGTCTCAATGAGCAGTTCTTC.

V gene TRBV4-2 combines with J gene TRBJ2-6, with D possibly being TRBD1 (6 bases). Germline V gives CDR1 LGHNA, CDR2 YNFKEQ. The V end was cut by 4 bases, the J end by 1 base, with 11 bases between. This CDR3 region has 16 residues. The CDR3 nucleotides read TGTGCCAGCAGCCTCAACCAGGGGTCTGGGGCCAACGTCCTGACTTTC. It specifies CASSLNQGSGANVLTF.

CDR3: CASSSDSRSIYF. Written as DNA, the CDR3 is TGTGCCAGCAGCTCCGACAGCAGGTCCATATATTTT. The rearrangement links TRBV5-5 to TRBJ1-3, with a weak D call TRBD1 (5 bases). V was shortened by 3 bases and J by 11 bases, with 12 bases between the two germline ends. Germline-derived CDR1 and CDR2 are SGHKS and YYEKEE (reference sequence). This CDR3 has 12 amino acids.

The genes are TRBV30 and TRBJ1-4; 8 bases are shared with TRBD1. This CDR3 has 14 amino acids. CDR1 GTSNPN and CDR2 SVGIG come from the germline V gene (reference sequence). The junction had 7 bases not matched to a gene; V was cut back by 2 bases and J by 8 bases. Here the CDR3 reads CAWSFPDRAEKLFF. DNA of the CDR3: TGTGCCTGGAGTTTCCCGGACAGGGCGGAAAAACTGTTTTTT. Drawing the rest from reference TRBV30 and TRBJ1-4, the complete variable domain is SQTIHQWPATLVQPVGSPLSLECTVEGTSNPNLYWYRQAAGRGLQLLFYSVGIGQISSEVPQNLSASRPQDRQFILSSKKLLLSDSGFYLCAWSFPDRAEKLFFGSGTQLSVL.

The DNA for the CDR3 is TGTGCCAGCAGTTTACCGGGGTCCTACGAGCAGTACTTC. Translating gives CASSLPGSYEQYF. This sequence joins TRBV28 and TRBJ2-7; a possible D gene is TRBD2 (5 bases). This CDR3 is built from 13 residues. V was clipped by 2 bases and J by 1 base, with 6 bases between them. Germline CDR1 and CDR2: MDHEN and SYDVKM.

The chain combines TRBV5-1 with TRBJ2-7, with D possibly TRBD1 on 6 matching bases. Germline CDR1 SGHRS, CDR2 YFSETQ. This CDR3 contains 13 residues. With 4 bases removed from V and 4 bases from J, the gap between germline ends came to 12 bases. The CDR3, as DNA: TGCGCCAGCAGCCCCGGGACACTATACGAGCAGTACTTC. Translation gives CASSPGTLYEQYF.

The chain is built from TRBV7-2 and TRBJ1-2, with a possible D match to TRBD1 (6 bases). Germline-derived CDR1 and CDR2 are SGHTA and FQGNSA. Trimming removed 1 base at V and 7 bases at J, with 10 bases between. This CDR3 contains 13 residues. The CDR3 loop is CASSLDRVTGYTF. The DNA of the CDR3 is TGTGCCAGCAGCTTAGACAGGGTGACTGGCTACACCTTC.